This TCR beta chain was observed in a study of vaccination and CD4 T cells after COVID-19. Background on the study: The study enrolled six male and four female convalescents, two of whom were Hispanic. Following dose two, a median approximately 72 days (range 14 to 241) passed before post-vaccine samples were taken. Study outcomes and limitations: Median SARS-CoV-2-reactive clonotype numbers went up from roughly 19 to 38, but not significantly.

As regards this clonotype: Its antigen is not identified.

Via MiXCR, TCRdb re-called the PCR reads, giving one row per CDR3 protein. The sample yields about 22,000 distinct CDR3 sequences, about 50% seen once. In germline, CDR1 is MDHEN, CDR2 SYDVKM. The CDR3 contains 15 residues. V shed 6 bases, J shed 10 bases, and the junction held 8 bases outside the gene matches. The TCR originated in a human donor who had recovered from COVID-19. The specimen was CD4+ T cells from blood, collected before SARS-CoV-2 vaccination. The chain employs TRBV28 and TRBJ2-1, with TRBD2 matching 14 bases. This chain's CDR3 is CASSSGTSGSEEQFF. The CDR3 nucleotides are TGTGCCAGCAGCTCCGGGACTAGCGGGAGCGAAGAGCAGTTCTTC.